One sample yielded the 10 T cell receptor beta chains listed below, sequenced in a study of blood T cells in healthy people across ages. A sample-barcoded 5' primer and a J-beta primer mix were used in a second PCR of roughly 6 to 11 cycles. One entry per CDR3 protein results from TCRdb running MiXCR on the 5' RACE reads. The table includes approximately 790,000 distinct CDR3 sequences, 55% to 65% detected once. Sequences were obtained from blood. Receptors originate from a young man in good health.

The V call is TRBV3-1, the J call TRBJ2-4; D gene uncertain. V shed 8 bases and J shed 12 bases, with 14 bases lying between them. This CDR3 spans 11 amino acids. Looked up from germline, CDR1 is LGHDT and CDR2 is YNNKEL (reference sequence). The CDR3 sequence: CASGFGNSQYF. The CDR3 coding sequence is TGTGCCAGCGGTTTCGGAAACTCTCAGTACTTC.

V and J are TRBV4-3 and TRBJ2-1, with unresolved D. V lost 2 bases to trimming and J lost 3 bases, with 8 bases between them. The CDR3 is 14 residues long. CDR1 LGHNA and CDR2 YSLEER come from the germline V gene. The CDR3 DNA reads TGCGCCAGCAGCCAAATTGGGATCTACAATGAGCAGTTCTTC. Translating it yields CASSQIGIYNEQFF.

There are a few counts of this clonotype. The rearrangement links TRBV6-1 to TRBJ2-7; D not certain. Germline V gives CDR1 MNHNS, CDR2 SASEGT. There are 13 residues in the CDR3. The V gene lost 0 bases and the J gene lost 7 bases, with 10 bases spanning the gap. CDR3 sequence (DNA): TGTGCCAGCAGTGAAGCGATGGACGGTGAGCAGTACTTC. Amino acid sequence: CASSEAMDGEQYF.

The CDR3: CSARPTGSTDIYEQYF. The CDR3 nucleotides are TGCAGTGCTAGACCGACGGGATCAACGGACATCTACGAGCAGTACTTC. V and J are TRBV20-1 and TRBJ2-7, with D perhaps being TRBD1 or TRBD2 (5 bases each). With 2 bases removed from V and 3 bases from J, the gap between germline ends came to 20 bases. CDR1 is DFQATT, CDR2 SNEGSKA, per germline (reference sequence). This CDR3 has 16 amino acids.

The chain uses TRBV9 and TRBJ1-2, with TRBD1 identical over 9 bases. V shed 3 bases and J 4 bases; nucleotides not matched to a gene: 7. The CDR3 sequence is 15 residues long. The germline gives CDR1 SGDLS, CDR2 YYNGEE. This CDR3 is CASSEGTGSFYGYTF. DNA for the CDR3: TGTGCCAGCAGCGAGGGGACAGGGTCGTTCTATGGCTACACCTTC.

This rearrangement joins TRBV7-2 to TRBJ2-1; D is possibly TRBD1 (6 bases). V was clipped by 5 bases and J by 5 bases, with 13 bases between them. The CDR3 is 14 amino acids. Germline CDR1 and CDR2: SGHTA and FQGNSA. The CDR3 coding sequence is TGTGCCAGCAGCCGCCAGGGGACCGACAATGAGCAGTTCTTC. It yields the protein CASSRQGTDNEQFF.

This clonotype was counted only a few times. The chain employs TRBV20-1 and TRBJ2-7, with no clear D. The V end was cut by 2 bases, the J end by 2 bases, with 7 bases between. Germline V CDR1 and CDR2: DFQATT, SNEGSKA (reference sequence). CDR3 length: 12 amino acids. This CDR3 reads CSARPRAYEQYF. The CDR3, as DNA: TGCAGTGCTAGACCCCGAGCCTACGAGCAGTACTTC.

The CDR3 loop reads CASSLEGLAGGPEETQYF. Here the CDR3 DNA reads TGCGCCAGCAGCTTGGAGGGACTAGCGGGGGGGCCAGAAGAGACCCAGTACTTC. The genes are TRBV5-1 and TRBJ2-5, with TRBD2 matching 16 bases. Per the germline V gene, CDR1 is SGHRS and CDR2 is YFSETQ. The V gene end was trimmed by 0 bases and the J gene end by 3 bases; junction bases not matched to a gene: 5. This CDR3 comprises 18 residues.

The chain uses TRBV7-2 and TRBJ2-6; TRBD2 might be the D (7 bases). This CDR3 region has 19 residues. Germline loops: CDR1 SGHTA, CDR2 FQGNSA. The ends were cut back, 5 bases at V and 0 bases at J, with 20 bases in the middle. The CDR3 region is CASSLRGGPASSGANVLTF. The CDR3 region has the DNA TGTGCCAGCAGCCTGCGCGGGGGCCCCGCCTCCTCTGGGGCCAACGTCCTGACTTTC.

The rearrangement joins TRBV3-1 to TRBJ2-7; TRBD2 is a possible D gene (6 bases). The DNA end is more similar to TRBJ2-5, so the J call may be wrong. The germline gives CDR1 LGHDT, CDR2 YNNKEL (reference sequence). CDR3 size: 15 residues. This CDR3 is CASSRRGPFLKTQYF. Written as DNA, the CDR3 is TGTGCCAGCAGCCGGCGGGGCCCGTTTCTAAAGACCCAGTACTTC.